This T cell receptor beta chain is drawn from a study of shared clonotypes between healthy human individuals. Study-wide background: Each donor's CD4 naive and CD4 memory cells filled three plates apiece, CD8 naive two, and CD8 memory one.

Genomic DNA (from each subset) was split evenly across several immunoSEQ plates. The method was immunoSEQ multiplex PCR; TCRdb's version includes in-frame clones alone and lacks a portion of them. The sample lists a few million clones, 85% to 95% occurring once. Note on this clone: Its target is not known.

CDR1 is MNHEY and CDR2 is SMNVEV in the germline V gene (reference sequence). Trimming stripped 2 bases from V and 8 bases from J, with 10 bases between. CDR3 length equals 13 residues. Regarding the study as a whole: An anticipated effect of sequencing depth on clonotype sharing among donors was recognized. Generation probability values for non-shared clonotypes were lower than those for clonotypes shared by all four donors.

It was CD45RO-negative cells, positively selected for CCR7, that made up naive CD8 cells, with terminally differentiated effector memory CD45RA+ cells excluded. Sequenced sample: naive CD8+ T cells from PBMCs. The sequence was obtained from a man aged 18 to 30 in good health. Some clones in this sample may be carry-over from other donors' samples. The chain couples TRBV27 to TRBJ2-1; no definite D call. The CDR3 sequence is CASSLGPLDEQFF. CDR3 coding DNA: TGTGCCAGCAGTTTAGGACCCCTTGATGAGCAGTTCTTC.